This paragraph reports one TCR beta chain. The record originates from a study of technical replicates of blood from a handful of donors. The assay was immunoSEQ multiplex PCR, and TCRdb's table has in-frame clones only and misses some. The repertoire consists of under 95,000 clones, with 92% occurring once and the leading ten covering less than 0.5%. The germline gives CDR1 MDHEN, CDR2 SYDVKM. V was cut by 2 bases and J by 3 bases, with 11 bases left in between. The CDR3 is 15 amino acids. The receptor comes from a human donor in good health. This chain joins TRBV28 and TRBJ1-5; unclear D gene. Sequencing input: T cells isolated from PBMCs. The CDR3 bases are TGTGCCAGCAGTTTACTTCCTAGGTCCAATCAGCCCCAGCATTTT. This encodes CASSLLPRSNQPQHF.